The clone carrying this TCR beta chain was observed at least ten times. Time point denoted: before trial treatment. Trimming took 1 base from V and 2 from J; bases not matched to a gene: 7. Per the germline V gene, CDR1 is SGHVS and CDR2 is FNYEAQ. The CDR3 is made up of 16 amino acids. First-strand cDNA relied on TRAV- and TRBV-specific primers spanning alpha and beta chains. A constant-region primer paired with the V-primer adapter amplified TCRs over approximately 18 PCR cycles. From the reads, TCRdb called clonotypes with MiXCR, one entry per CDR3 protein. The sample holds about 60,000 distinct CDR3 sequences, almost 25% seen once. This record belongs to a study of low-dose radiotherapy and immunotherapy resistance in tumors.

The receptor was isolated from a male donor with prostate cancer. J is TRBJ2-7 and V is TRBV7-6; 8 bases map to TRBD1. The input for sequencing was PBMCs, taken before treatment. CDR3 sequence: CASSLVSGQGPYEQYF. Here the CDR3 DNA reads TGTGCCAGCAGCTTAGTATCAGGACAGGGTCCCTACGAGCAGTACTTC.